This entry lists 14 T cell receptor beta chains sequenced from one sample in a study of blood T cells in healthy people across ages. Alongside a J-beta primer mix, a sample-barcoded 5' primer served in a second PCR lasting roughly 7 to 12 cycles. MiXCR was run by TCRdb on the 5' RACE reads, yielding one entry per CDR3 protein. The sample has roughly 1.7 million distinct CDR3 sequences; around 35% are singletons. The material sequenced was blood. The receptors were sampled from a woman in her thirties in good health.

V is TRBV4-1 and J is TRBJ2-7, with D possibly called TRBD1 or TRBD2 (5 bases each). Trimming removed 3 bases from V and 2 bases from J, with 11 bases in between. The CDR3 loop spans 14 amino acids. Germline CDR1 is MGHRA and CDR2 is YSYEKL. The CDR3 here is CASSQGPIPYEQYF. In DNA form, the CDR3 reads TGCGCCAGCAGCCAGGGACCCATCCCCTACGAGCAGTACTTC.

In this sample, this clonotype turned up many times. The chain's CDR3 is CSVEGPVGLANTYEQYF. In nucleotides, the CDR3 is TGCAGCGTTGAAGGTCCGGTGGGCTTAGCGAATACCTACGAGCAGTACTTC. V usage is TRBV29-1 and J usage is TRBJ2-7; TRBD2 might be the D (5 bases). Trimming removed 1 base at V and 2 bases at J, with 21 bases between. CDR1 and CDR2 from the germline V gene are SQVTM and ANQGSEA. This CDR3 is 17 amino acids long.

In this sample, this clonotype turned up a few times. The chain carries TRBV3-1 and TRBJ2-7, with 7 bases that match TRBD1. The CDR3 runs to 14 residues. The V and J ends lost 0 bases and 6 bases, in that order; junction bases with no gene match: 5. Germline CDR1 and CDR2: LGHDT and YNNKEL (reference sequence). The CDR3 DNA follows: TGTGCCAGCAGCCAAGAGTACAGGGGCGTCGAGCAGTACTTC. Its translation is CASSQEYRGVEQYF.

This chain joins TRBV7-9 and TRBJ2-5; D remains unclear. V lost 1 base, J lost 5 bases, and 20 bases lay in between. The CDR3 extends over 17 amino acids. Germline V lookup: CDR1 SEHNR, CDR2 FQNEAQ (reference sequence). CDR3 sequence reads: CASSLGVGLGRKETQYF. The CDR3 DNA reads as TGTGCCAGCAGCTTAGGAGTAGGTCTGGGTAGAAAGGAGACCCAGTACTTC.

The chain has TRBV29-1 and TRBJ2-3; 9 bases are a match to TRBD2. V lost 0 bases, J lost 5 bases, and 9 bases stayed unmatched. The germline CDR1 and CDR2 sequences are SQVTM and ANQGSEA. CDR3 size: 16 residues. The CDR3 reads CSVEDPGGRAVDTQYF. CDR3 sequence (DNA): TGCAGCGTTGAAGATCCGGGCGGGAGGGCCGTAGATACGCAGTATTTT.

V usage is TRBV29-1 and J usage is TRBJ2-2; a weak D match, TRBD2 (6 bases). Germline V gene lookup returns CDR1 SQVTM and CDR2 ANQGSEA. Trimming shortened V by 4 bases and J by 4 bases, and 10 bases separated the two germline ends. The CDR3 runs 13 residues. The CDR3 region has the DNA TGCAGCGTTGCCCGGAGGGGCACCGGGGAGCTGTTTTTT. It is translated as CSVARRGTGELFF.

This clonotype was seen ten or more times. V usage is TRBV29-1 and J usage is TRBJ2-5; 7 positions match TRBD2. CDR3 length: 14 amino acids. The ends lost 0 bases at V and 3 bases at J; junction bases unmatched: 4. In germline, CDR1 is SQVTM, CDR2 ANQGSEA. The CDR3: CSVEDTGLEETQYF. As DNA, the CDR3 is TGCAGCGTTGAAGATACCGGACTAGAAGAGACCCAGTACTTC.

The DNA for the CDR3 is TGCAGCCCTAGCGGGGGGAGGAATGAGCAGTTCTTC. Translation gives CSPSGGRNEQFF. The chain uses TRBV20-1 and TRBJ2-1; 11 bases are shared with TRBD2. CDR1 and CDR2 from the germline V gene are DFQATT and SNEGSKA (reference sequence). The CDR3 runs 12 residues.

This clonotype showed up just a few times. This chain links TRBV20-1 with TRBJ2-7; 8 positions match TRBD1. Germline CDR1 and CDR2: DFQATT and SNEGSKA (reference sequence). The CDR3 loop spans 14 amino acids. The V gene end was trimmed by 5 bases and the J gene end by 2 bases; junction bases not matched to a gene: 8. DNA for the CDR3: TGCAGTGCTGCCAGGGGGCGCGGGACCTACGAGCAGTACTTC. Translated: CSAARGRGTYEQYF.

The chain has TRBV7-3 and TRBJ1-2; D ambiguous. The length of the CDR3 is 13 residues. CDR1 and CDR2 (germline): SGHTA, FQGTGA. V was trimmed by 3 bases and J by 9 bases, leaving 14 bases between them. This CDR3 reads CASSFKGDGRYTF. The CDR3 DNA is TGTGCCAGCAGCTTCAAGGGTGACGGGCGCTACACCTTC.

In its sample, this clonotype was seen a few times. V usage is TRBV5-4 and J usage is TRBJ2-7, with 8 bases that match TRBD2. Germline V gene sequence: CDR1 SGHNT, CDR2 YYREEE (reference sequence). This CDR3 has 15 residues. Losses at the gene ends were 4 bases for V and 3 bases for J; bases not matched to a gene: 9. The CDR3 nucleotides are TGTGCCAGCAGCCGCGTCGGGGGGGTTGGCTACGAGCAGTACTTC. Translation: CASSRVGGVGYEQYF.

The rearrangement joins TRBV28 to TRBJ2-5, with D uncertain. This CDR3 contains 16 residues. The germline gives CDR1 MDHEN, CDR2 SYDVKM. Trimming left V 3 bases short and J 4 bases short, with 18 bases between. CDR3 DNA: TGTGCCAGCAGTTTTACGCGCCCGGGTTCCCTAGAGACCCAGTACTTC. Its protein product is CASSFTRPGSLETQYF.

The chain employs TRBV4-1 and TRBJ2-5; D ambiguous. This CDR3 is built from 15 residues. Trimming pared 2 bases from V and 5 bases from J, leaving 15 bases between. Germline-derived CDR1 and CDR2 are MGHRA and YSYEKL. The CDR3 DNA reads as TGCGCCAGCAGCCAAAGGCGTGGGCGAAGTGAGACCCAGTACTTC. Amino acids: CASSQRRGRSETQYF.

This clonotype was counted ten times or more. The chain is built from TRBV29-1 and TRBJ2-3; D not certain. Trimming took off 5 bases at V and 1 base at J, with 13 bases between the two ends. This CDR3 has 14 amino acids. From germline, CDR1 is SQVTM and CDR2 ANQGSEA. The CDR3 sequence is CSVSRPPGTDTQYF. The CDR3 region has the DNA TGCAGCGTTTCCCGACCACCTGGCACAGATACGCAGTATTTT.